This entry is about one T cell receptor beta chain. Its cognate antigen is unknown. The read terminates 3 residues before the CDR3 end, so the remaining end is supplied by the germline J gene. The data originate from a study of T cells in women clearing cervical HPV infection. Study conclusions and caveats: Associations may precede or follow infection; HPV-specific or memory T cells were not isolated. Unknown T-cell numbers per sample may underlie the richness differences. Cases carried less TRBV6-7 than controls: 0.11% versus 0.16%.

Here immunoSEQ multiplex PCR was the method, and the copy in TCRdb shows in-frame clones only, minus some. The sample includes roughly 40,000 clones. V was pared by 4 bases and J by 1 base, with 4 bases of the junction left unmatched. This CDR3 has 15 residues. The clonotype comes from a woman aged 18 to 69 with a cervical HPV16 infection that either progressed to CIN3+ or cleared (not recorded which). Sequenced sample: blood buffy coat. J is TRBJ2-5 and V is TRBV12-3 or TRBV12-4, with 9 bases identical to TRBD1. The CDR3 region is CASSWGQGVQETQYF. The DNA read from the CDR3 is TGTGCCAGCAGTTGGGGACAGGGCGTCCAAGAGACC.